A single sample is the source of the 8 T cell receptor beta chains below, sequenced in a study of vaccination and CD4 T cells after COVID-19. The Oncomine TCR Beta short-read assay was applied to DNA of cultured CD4+ T cells. TCRdb recomputed calls from the PCR reads with MiXCR, one row per CDR3 protein. The repertoire consists of roughly 2,300 distinct CDR3 sequences, with less than 20% occurring once and the leading ten covering around 21%. Treatment reported: roughly 11-day PBMC culture with coronavirus spike peptide pools or control peptides (ViraFEST assay). CD4+ T-cell collection from the unexposed donor predated the COVID-19 pandemic (2011-2018). Their antigens remain unidentified. Sequences were obtained from CD4+ T cells from blood, cultured in vitro. The receptor set was obtained from a human donor in good health.

V usage is TRBV19 and J usage is TRBJ2-2; possibly TRBD1 or TRBD2 for D (5 bases each). The CDR3 covers 15 residues. Per germline, CDR1 LNHDA and CDR2 SQIVND (reference sequence). Trimming left V 6 bases short and J 0 bases short, with 11 bases between. For the CDR3, the DNA is TGTGCCAGTAGCTCTGGGGACGCGAACACCGGGGAGCTGTTTTTT. Protein: CASSSGDANTGELFF.

The J gene is TRBJ2-6, the V gene TRBV5-1; D ambiguous. Germline CDR1 and CDR2: SGHRS and YFSETQ. The V and J ends lost 4 bases and 3 bases respectively, with 8 bases between them. The CDR3 is 14 amino acids. DNA of the CDR3: TGCGCCAGCAGCGTGGACGGTGGGGCCAACGTCCTGACTTTC. Its protein product is CASSVDGGANVLTF.

This clonotype is labeled as medium-sized. This chain uses TRBV25-1 with TRBJ2-5; maybe TRBD1 (5 bases). Per the germline V gene, CDR1 is MGHDK and CDR2 is SYGVNS. Trimming cost V 1 base and J 2 bases, with 14 bases left between them. This CDR3 region has 16 residues. The CDR3 loop is CASSELSRAAQETQYF. The CDR3 bases are TGTGCCAGCAGTGAATTAAGCAGGGCGGCTCAAGAGACCCAGTACTTC.

This sequence joins TRBV27 and TRBJ2-3; 7 nucleotides line up with TRBD2. The ends lost 5 bases at V and 3 bases at J; junction bases unmatched: 11. Germline V gives CDR1 MNHEY, CDR2 SMNVEV (reference sequence). There are 16 residues in the CDR3. The CDR3 is CASSGDLSGKTDTQYF. The DNA of the CDR3 is TGTGCCAGCAGTGGGGACCTCAGCGGGAAGACAGATACGCAGTATTTT.

As regards this clonotype: A much larger clonotype is one base distant, so this may be a read error. This chain links TRBV2 with TRBJ1-1, with a weak D call TRBD1 (5 bases). The CDR3 has 13 residues. The germline V gene has CDR1 SNHLY and CDR2 FYNNEI. The CDR3: CASTVTASTGASF. Written as DNA, the CDR3 is TGTGCCAGCACCGTGACAGCCTCGACTGGAGCTAGCTTT.

This sequence joins TRBV2 and TRBJ1-1; 7 nucleotides line up with TRBD1. The CDR3 extends over 14 amino acids. V gave up 10 bases and J gave up 3 bases; unmatched junction bases: 11. The germline CDR1 and CDR2 sequences are SNHLY and FYNNEI. The chain's CDR3 is CATYPQGPYTEAFF. The CDR3, as DNA: TGTGCCACCTACCCACAGGGGCCGTACACTGAAGCTTTCTTT.

In this sample, this clonotype turned up a few times. The chain is built from TRBV11-3 and TRBJ2-1; D uncertain. The CDR3 covers 15 residues. V shed 1 base and J shed 7 bases, with 14 bases lying between them. Germline V lookup: CDR1 SGHNT, CDR2 YENEEA. The CDR3 spells CASSLAPGRSNEQFF. The CDR3 nucleotides read TGTGCCAGCAGCTTAGCCCCGGGTCGTTCGAATGAGCAGTTCTTC.

In this sample, this clonotype turned up a few times. J is TRBJ1-6 and V is TRBV28; TRBD1 might be the D (5 bases). In germline, CDR1 is MDHEN, CDR2 SYDVKM. Trimming removed 1 base from V and 11 bases from J, with 15 bases in between. This CDR3 comprises 15 residues. CDR3 nucleotides: TGTGCCAGCAGTTTATTGGGACGTAGTGTGGCACCCCTCCACTTT. Translated: CASSLLGRSVAPLHF.